This T cell receptor beta chain derives from a study of T cell changes during pregnancy in multiple sclerosis. This table comes from immunoSEQ multiplex PCR, and its TCRdb copy is limited to in-frame clones, with some not included. The sample has tens of thousands of clones, around 92% seen once. This clone was recorded only once. The ends lost 4 bases at V and 2 bases at J; junction bases unmatched: 5. This CDR3 contains 14 residues. The germline gives CDR1 SGHKS, CDR2 YYEKEE (reference sequence). This TCR came from a female donor in good health, enrolled as a control in a pregnancy study. The J gene is TRBJ1-2, the V gene TRBV5-5, with 7 bases aligning to TRBD1. The sample consisted of CD4+ T cells from peripheral blood mononuclear cells, taken in the third trimester of pregnancy. The CDR3 here is CASSRDRTNYGYTF. CDR3 in DNA: TGTGCCAGCAGCCGGGACAGAACCAACTATGGCTACACCTTC.